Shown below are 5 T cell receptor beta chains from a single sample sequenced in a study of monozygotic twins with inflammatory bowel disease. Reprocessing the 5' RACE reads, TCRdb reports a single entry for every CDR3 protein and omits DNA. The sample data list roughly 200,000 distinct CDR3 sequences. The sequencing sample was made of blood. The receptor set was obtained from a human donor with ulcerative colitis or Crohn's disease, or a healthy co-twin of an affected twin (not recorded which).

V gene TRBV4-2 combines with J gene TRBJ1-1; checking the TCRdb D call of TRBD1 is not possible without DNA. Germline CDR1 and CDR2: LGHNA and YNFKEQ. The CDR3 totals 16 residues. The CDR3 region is CASSQAATGLNTEAFF.

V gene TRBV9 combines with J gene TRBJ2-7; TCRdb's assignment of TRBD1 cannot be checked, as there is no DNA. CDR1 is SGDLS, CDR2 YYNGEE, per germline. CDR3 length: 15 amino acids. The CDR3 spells CASSVEGDLTYEQYF.

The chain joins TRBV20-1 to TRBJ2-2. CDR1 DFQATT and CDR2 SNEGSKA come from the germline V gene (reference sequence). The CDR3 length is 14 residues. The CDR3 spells CSARRQINTGELFF.

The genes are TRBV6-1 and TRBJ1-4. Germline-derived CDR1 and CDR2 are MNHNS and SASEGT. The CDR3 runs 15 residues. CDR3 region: CASSRHSSTNEKLFF.

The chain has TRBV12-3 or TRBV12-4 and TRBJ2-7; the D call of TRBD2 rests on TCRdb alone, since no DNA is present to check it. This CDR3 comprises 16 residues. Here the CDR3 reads CASSSIAGGPLYEQYF.